This T cell receptor beta chain was documented in a study of monozygotic twins with inflammatory bowel disease. The germline gives CDR1 PRHDT, CDR2 FYEKMQ (reference sequence). This CDR3 is built from 18 residues. TCRdb processed the 5' RACE reads again and assigns one entry to each CDR3 protein, with no DNA. This sample contains around 380,000 distinct CDR3 sequences. The sequenced material came from blood. The source of this sequence is a human donor with ulcerative colitis or Crohn's disease, or a healthy co-twin of an affected twin (not recorded which). The chain employs TRBV13 and TRBJ2-6; TCRdb indicates TRBD1, and absent DNA this call remains unverified. This CDR3 is CASSLGLAGDSGANVLTF.